The T cell receptor beta chain under discussion was sequenced for a study of OX40 agonist ivuxolimab in advanced cancers. Findings of the study overall: Determination of antigen specificity was not performed for the expanded peripheral T cells. Clonal expansion by week 6 occurred in CD4+ and CD8+ blood T cells (at 0.1 to 3.0 mg/kg).

Clones were sequenced by immunoSEQ multiplex PCR, and TCRdb holds only the in-frame ones, with some missing. This sample yields around 36,000 clones, of which roughly 90% are seen a single time; under 20% belongs to the top ten. A remark on this clone: What it binds is not known.

V gave up 4 bases and J gave up 6 bases; unmatched junction bases: 1. This CDR3 contains 12 residues. Germline values: CDR1 SGDLS, CDR2 YYNGEE. V gene TRBV9 combines with J gene TRBJ1-1; 9 bases align to TRBD1. The sequencing used CD4+ or CD8+ T cells sorted from blood, collected in a trial of the OX40 agonist ivuxolimab. The TCR was taken from an adult with an advanced solid tumor such as melanoma, head and neck, liver or kidney cancer. This CDR3 reads CASSRTGAEAFF. The CDR3 nucleotides are TGTGCCAGCAGCCGGACAGGGGCTGAAGCTTTCTTT.